The entry below describes one T cell receptor beta chain. The target antigen is unknown. This entry is derived from a study of glioma-infiltrating T cells after dendritic cell vaccination. Study information: Patients received autologous tumor lysate-pulsed dendritic cell vaccination between about 2003 and 2012. General study results and limits: Higher TCR clonality did not directly relate to longer survival.

Profiling relied on immunoSEQ multiplex PCR, and the TCRdb table lists in-frame clones only, not all of them. Seen here are some 91,000 clones, about 81% observed once, and the top ten hold roughly 2.1%. The CDR3 runs 16 residues. Germline CDR1 and CDR2: SNHLY and FYNNEI. With 0 bases removed from V and 5 bases from J, the gap between germline ends came to 16 bases. Time point described: after dendritic cell vaccination, including at tumor progression/relapse. PBMC sampling occurred before vaccination, two weeks after the third dose, and at progression. This receptor was identified in a human donor with glioblastoma. The chain links TRBV2 to TRBJ1-2, with a weak D call TRBD1 (5 bases). Source: blood, taken after dendritic cell vaccination. In nucleotides, the CDR3 is TGTGCCAGCAGTGAAGCGGGGCAGCCCTCCAAATATGGCTACACCTTC. Translation: CASSEAGQPSKYGYTF.